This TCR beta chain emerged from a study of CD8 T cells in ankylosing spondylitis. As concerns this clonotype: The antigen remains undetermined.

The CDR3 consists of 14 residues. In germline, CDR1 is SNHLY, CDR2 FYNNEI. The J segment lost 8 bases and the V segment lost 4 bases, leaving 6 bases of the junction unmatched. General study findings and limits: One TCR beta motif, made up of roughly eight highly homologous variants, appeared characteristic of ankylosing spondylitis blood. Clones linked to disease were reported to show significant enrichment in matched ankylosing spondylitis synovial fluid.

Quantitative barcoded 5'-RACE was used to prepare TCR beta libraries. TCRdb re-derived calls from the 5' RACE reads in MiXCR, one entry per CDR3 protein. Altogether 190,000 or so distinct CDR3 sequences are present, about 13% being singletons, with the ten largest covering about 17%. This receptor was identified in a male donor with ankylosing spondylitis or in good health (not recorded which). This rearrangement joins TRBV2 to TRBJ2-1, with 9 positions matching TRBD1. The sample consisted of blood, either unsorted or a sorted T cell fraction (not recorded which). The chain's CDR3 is CASSGTGGRDEQFF. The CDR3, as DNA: TGTGCCAGCAGTGGTACAGGGGGCAGGGATGAGCAGTTCTTC.